This entry lists 20 T cell receptor beta chains sequenced from one sample in a study of blood T cell repertoires in COVID-19. Measured with immunoSEQ multiplex PCR; TCRdb has only the in-frame clones, and not every one. The sample gives a few hundred thousand clones, roughly 80% of which show up once; around 3.5% is in the top ten. The sequenced sample consisted of peripheral blood. The receptor source for this set is a woman between 18 and 29 years old with acute or convalescent COVID-19.

This sequence joins TRBV11-2 and TRBJ2-5; 8 positions agree with TRBD2. This CDR3 is 15 amino acids long. Germline assignment: CDR1 SGHAT and CDR2 FQNNGV. The junction had 6 bases not matched to a gene; V was cut back by 1 base and J by 5 bases. The CDR3 DNA is TGTGCCAGCAGCTTAGGAAGCGGGAGCTGGGAGACCCAGTACTTC. It specifies CASSLGSGSWETQYF.

This chain joins TRBV3-1 (or the pseudogene TRBV3-2) and TRBJ2-7, with D possibly matching TRBD1 (5 bases). The V end lost 0 bases, the J end lost 5 bases, and 11 bases lay between the germline ends. This CDR3 has 14 residues. CDR1 is LGHDT, CDR2 YNNKEL, per germline (reference sequence). The CDR3 DNA reads TGTGCCAGCAGCCAAGATGGGGCAGGACACGAGCAGTACTTC. Residues: CASSQDGAGHEQYF.

The gene calls are TRBV7-8 and TRBJ2-2; D is perhaps TRBD2 (6 bases). V gave up 8 bases and J gave up 1 base, with 11 bases separating them. CDR1 SGHVS and CDR2 FQNEAQ come from the germline V gene. The CDR3 contains 14 residues. The CDR3 nucleotides are TGTGCCAGCTGTTTTAGCGGGAACACCGGGGAGCTGTTTTTT. This encodes CASCFSGNTGELFF.

The rearrangement uses TRBV3-1 (or the pseudogene TRBV3-2) and TRBJ2-2, with 7 bases that match TRBD2. This CDR3 has 20 residues. V lost 0 bases to trimming and J lost 1 base; unmatched junction nucleotides: 14. Germline CDR1 LGHDT, CDR2 YNNKEL (reference sequence). CDR3 coding DNA: TGTGCCAGCAGCCAAGATTCGGGAGGAGGGCCCGTTCGGAACACCGGGGAGCTGTTTTTT. It specifies CASSQDSGGGPVRNTGELFF.

The chain joins TRBV4-3 to TRBJ2-2, with a weak D call TRBD2 (5 bases). Per germline, CDR1 LGHNA and CDR2 YSLEER. The CDR3 extends over 17 amino acids. V was pared by 1 base and J by 4 bases, with 16 bases between. The CDR3 loop reads CASSQVNVRASTGELFF. In DNA form, the CDR3 reads TGCGCCAGCAGCCAAGTGAATGTGAGGGCTAGCACCGGGGAGCTGTTTTTT.

This clone has just a few counts. V is TRBV6-5 and J is TRBJ1-1; no definite D call. CDR3 size: 14 residues. V was pared by 6 bases and J by 0 bases, with 11 bases between. Germline V gene data show CDR1 as MNHEY and CDR2 as SVGAGI. CDR3 region: CASRDYTVNTEAFF. The CDR3, as DNA: TGTGCCAGCAGAGACTATACAGTGAACACTGAAGCTTTCTTT.

The V gene is TRBV12-3 or TRBV12-4, the J gene TRBJ2-2; no firm D call. Trimming shortened V by 6 bases and J by 7 bases, and 12 bases separated the two germline ends. This CDR3 region has 13 residues. CDR3: CASSPGGGGELFF. The CDR3 bases are TGTGCCAGCAGCCCCGGTGGTGGCGGGGAGCTGTTTTTT.

V gene TRBV29-1 combines with J gene TRBJ2-7; maybe TRBD2 (6 bases). CDR3 size: 15 residues. Germline lookup yields CDR1 SQVTM and CDR2 ANQGSEA. V was shortened by 3 bases and J by 3 bases, with 18 bases between the two germline ends. DNA of the CDR3: TGCAGCGTTGACTGCCGGGAGAGTTGGTTCTACGAGCAGTACTTC. Translated, it gives CSVDCRESWFYEQYF.

CDR3 loop: CASRLGALPNTGELFF. The CDR3 coding sequence is TGTGCCAGCAGGTTGGGGGCATTACCGAACACCGGGGAGCTGTTTTTT. The rearrangement uses TRBV9 and TRBJ2-2, with a tentative D call TRBD1 (6 bases). CDR1 and CDR2 from the germline V gene are SGDLS and YYNGEE. The CDR3 extends over 16 amino acids. V was shortened by 5 bases and J by 0 bases, with 14 bases between the two germline ends.

V is TRBV11-3 and J is TRBJ2-3; the D gene is possibly TRBD2 (5 bases). This CDR3 contains 16 residues. V shed 6 bases and J shed 2 bases, with 18 bases lying between them. Looked up from germline, CDR1 is SGHNT and CDR2 is YENEEA. The CDR3 DNA reads TGTGCCAGCAGGCAAACCCAGCGGAGTAACACAGATACGCAGTATTTT. This gives the protein CASRQTQRSNTDTQYF.

This rearrangement joins TRBV9 to TRBJ2-5; 7 bases match TRBD2. The CDR3 sequence is 16 residues long. Trimming removed 3 bases from V and 3 bases from J; junction bases left unmatched: 11. Germline-derived CDR1 and CDR2 are SGDLS and YYNGEE. CDR3 in amino acids: CASSAAALARKETQYF. The CDR3, as DNA: TGTGCCAGCAGCGCGGCCGCACTAGCGAGAAAAGAGACCCAGTACTTC.

The chain carries TRBV27 and TRBJ2-7; possible D gene TRBD1, 5 bases. Trimming cost V 3 bases and J 3 bases, with 12 bases left between them. The CDR3 is made up of 14 amino acids. Looked up from germline, CDR1 is MNHEY and CDR2 is SMNVEV (reference sequence). DNA for the CDR3: TGTGCCAGCAGTTTGGGGCTAGGAGTCTACGAGCAGTACTTC. Its translation: CASSLGLGVYEQYF.

The chain has TRBV19 and TRBJ2-1; weak D call: TRBD2 (6 bases). Trimming pared 9 bases from V and 10 bases from J, leaving 16 bases between. This CDR3 is 12 amino acids long. The germline V gene has CDR1 LNHDA and CDR2 SQIVND (reference sequence). CDR3 nucleotides: TGTGCCAGCAGTTATTTGGCGGGAGAGCAGTTCTTC. Protein: CASSYLAGEQFF.

This rearrangement joins TRBV18 to TRBJ1-2; possible D gene TRBD1, 6 bases. Germline-derived CDR1 and CDR2 are KGHSH and LQKENI. V was pared by 0 bases and J by 4 bases, with 9 bases between. CDR3 length: 14 amino acids. The chain's CDR3 is CASSPPSDSYGYTF. Written as DNA, the CDR3 is TGTGCCAGCTCACCACCGTCGGACAGCTATGGCTACACCTTC.

This chain uses TRBV27 with TRBJ1-1; D is unresolved. Germline V gene sequence: CDR1 MNHEY, CDR2 SMNVEV (reference sequence). This CDR3 has 13 amino acids. Trimming cost V 6 bases and J 0 bases, with 8 bases left between them. CDR3 nucleotide sequence: TGTGCCAGCAGACCCGGGGTGAACACTGAAGCTTTCTTT. It encodes CASRPGVNTEAFF.

The rearrangement uses TRBV19 and TRBJ1-1, with 10 bases fitting TRBD1. CDR1 is LNHDA, CDR2 SQIVND, per germline (reference sequence). The CDR3 is 14 amino acids. Losses at the gene ends were 5 bases for V and 5 bases for J; bases not matched to a gene: 5. CDR3 coding DNA: TGTGCCAGTAGTGGATGGACAGGGGGGACTGAAGCTTTCTTT. Protein sequence: CASSGWTGGTEAFF.

Many counts were recorded for this clone. The chain links TRBV5-1 to TRBJ2-7, with D possibly matching TRBD1 (6 bases). CDR1 is SGHRS and CDR2 is YFSETQ in the germline V gene. Trimming left V 4 bases short and J 0 bases short, with 11 bases between. The CDR3 length is 14 residues. CDR3 in amino acids: CASSSRGSSYEQYF. The CDR3 DNA is TGCGCCAGCAGCAGCAGGGGTAGCTCCTACGAGCAGTACTTC.

V usage is TRBV5-5 and J usage is TRBJ1-1, with D tentatively TRBD1 (5 bases). The CDR3 covers 14 residues. Trimming stripped 1 base from V and 2 bases from J, with 9 bases between. Per germline, CDR1 SGHKS and CDR2 YYEKEE (reference sequence). CDR3 coding DNA: TGTGCCAGCAGCTTGCTAGGGGCTAACACTGAAGCTTTCTTT. It encodes CASSLLGANTEAFF.

The rearrangement links TRBV12-3 or TRBV12-4 to TRBJ2-6; D uncertain. The germline V and J ends were trimmed by 6 bases and 2 bases, with 5 bases remaining between them. The CDR3 is made up of 13 amino acids. This chain's CDR3 is CASSPTGANVLTF. CDR3 in DNA: TGTGCCAGCAGCCCTACTGGGGCCAACGTCCTGACTTTC.

This clone has just a few counts. The chain has TRBV5-1 and TRBJ2-7; D call uncertain. The CDR3 runs 14 residues. Germline CDR1 and CDR2: SGHRS and YFSETQ. Trimming cost V 4 bases and J 6 bases, with 17 bases left between them. The CDR3 region has the DNA TGCGCCAGCAGCCCGGGTGCGGTCTCGGGCGAGCAGTACTTC. Its translation is CASSPGAVSGEQYF.